This T cell receptor beta chain was documented in a study of T cell repertoires and HLA-DP antigens. Looked up from germline, CDR1 is SGHAT and CDR2 is FQDESV (reference sequence). V gave up 5 bases and J gave up 2 bases; unmatched junction bases: 4. The CDR3 spans 14 residues. On this clone: The antigen is not known.

Some clones are missing from TCRdb's copy, which holds only in-frame ones; the method was immunoSEQ multiplex PCR. Found here are roughly 120,000 clones, nearly 95% of them singletons; the top ten hold 0.27%. The source is a woman aged 18-30 years in good health and CMV-seronegative. The rearrangement uses TRBV11-1 and TRBJ2-7; TRBD2 matches 9 bases. Material: CD4+ T cells from PBMCs. The CDR3 bases are TGTGCCAGCAGCCCCCTAGCGGGAACCTACGAGCAGTACTTC. Translated, it gives CASSPLAGTYEQYF.